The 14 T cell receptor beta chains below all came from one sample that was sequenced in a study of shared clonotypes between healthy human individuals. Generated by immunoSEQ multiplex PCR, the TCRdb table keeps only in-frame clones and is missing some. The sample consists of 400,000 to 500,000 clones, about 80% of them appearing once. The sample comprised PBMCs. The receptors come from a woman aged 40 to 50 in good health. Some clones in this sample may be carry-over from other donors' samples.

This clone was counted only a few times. CDR3 loop: CASSSLGTYEQYF. The DNA for the CDR3 is TGTGCCAGCAGCTCCCTAGGGACCTACGAGCAGTACTTC. The genes are TRBV7-8 and TRBJ2-7; D unresolved. The germline gives CDR1 SGHVS, CDR2 FQNEAQ. There are 13 residues in the CDR3. The germline V and J ends were trimmed by 4 bases and 2 bases, with 9 bases remaining between them.

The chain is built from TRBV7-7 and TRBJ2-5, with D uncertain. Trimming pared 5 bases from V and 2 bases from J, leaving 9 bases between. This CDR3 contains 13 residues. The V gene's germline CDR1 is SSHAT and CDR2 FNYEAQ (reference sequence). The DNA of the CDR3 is TGTGCCAGCAGCCCAACGGTTCAAGAGACCCAGTACTTC. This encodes CASSPTVQETQYF.

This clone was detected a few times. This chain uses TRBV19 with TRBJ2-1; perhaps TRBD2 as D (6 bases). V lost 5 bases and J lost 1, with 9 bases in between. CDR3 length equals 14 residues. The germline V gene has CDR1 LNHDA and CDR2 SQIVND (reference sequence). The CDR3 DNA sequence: TGTGCCAGTAGTGGAGGGACTTCCTACAATGAGCAGTTCTTC. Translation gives CASSGGTSYNEQFF.

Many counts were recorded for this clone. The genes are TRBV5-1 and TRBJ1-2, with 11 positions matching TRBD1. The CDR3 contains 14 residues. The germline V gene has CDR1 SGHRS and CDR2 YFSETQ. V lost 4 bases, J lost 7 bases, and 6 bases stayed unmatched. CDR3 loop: CASSTGQGASGYTF. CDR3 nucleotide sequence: TGCGCCAGCAGCACCGGACAGGGGGCGAGTGGCTACACCTTC.

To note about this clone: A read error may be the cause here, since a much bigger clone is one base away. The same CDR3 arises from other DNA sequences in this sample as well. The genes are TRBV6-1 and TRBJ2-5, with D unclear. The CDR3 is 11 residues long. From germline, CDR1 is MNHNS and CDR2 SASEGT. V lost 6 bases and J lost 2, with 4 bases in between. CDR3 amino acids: CASRLQETQYF. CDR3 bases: TGTGCCAGCAGGTTACAAGAGACCCAGTACTTC.

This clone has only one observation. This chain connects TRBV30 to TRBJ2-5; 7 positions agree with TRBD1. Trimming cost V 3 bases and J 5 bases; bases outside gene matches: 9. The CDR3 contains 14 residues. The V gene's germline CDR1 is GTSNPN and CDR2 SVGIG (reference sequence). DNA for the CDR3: TGTGCCTGGAGCGCGTTCGACAGGGACGAGACCCAGTACTTC. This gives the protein CAWSAFDRDETQYF.

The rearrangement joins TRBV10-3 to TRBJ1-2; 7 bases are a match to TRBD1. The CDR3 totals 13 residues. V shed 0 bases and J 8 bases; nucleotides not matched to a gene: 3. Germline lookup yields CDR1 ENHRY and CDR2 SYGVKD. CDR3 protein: CAISESTGYGYTF. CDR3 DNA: TGTGCCATCAGTGAGTCGACAGGGTACGGCTACACCTTC.

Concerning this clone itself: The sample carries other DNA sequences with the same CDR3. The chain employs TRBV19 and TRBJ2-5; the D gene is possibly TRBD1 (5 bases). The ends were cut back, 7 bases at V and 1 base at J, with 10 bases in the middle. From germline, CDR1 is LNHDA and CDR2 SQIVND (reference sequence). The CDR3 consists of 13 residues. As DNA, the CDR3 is TGTGCCAGTAATCAGGGCCGCCAAGAGACCCAGTACTTC. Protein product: CASNQGRQETQYF.

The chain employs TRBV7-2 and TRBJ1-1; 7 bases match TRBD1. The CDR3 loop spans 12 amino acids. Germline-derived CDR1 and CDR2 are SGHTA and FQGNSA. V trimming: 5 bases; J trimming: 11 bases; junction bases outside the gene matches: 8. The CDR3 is CASSTRTGTAFF. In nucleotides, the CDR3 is TGTGCCAGCAGCACGCGGACAGGAACGGCTTTCTTT.

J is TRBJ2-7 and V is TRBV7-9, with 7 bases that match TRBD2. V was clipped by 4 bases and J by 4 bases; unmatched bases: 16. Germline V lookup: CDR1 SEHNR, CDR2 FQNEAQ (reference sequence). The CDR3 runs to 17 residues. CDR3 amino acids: CASSSGGGVPGRYEQYF. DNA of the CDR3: TGTGCCAGCAGCTCCGGCGGAGGTGTCCCCGGGAGGTACGAGCAGTACTTC.

CDR3 nucleotide sequence: TGTGCCAGCAGCGTAGATCCTGGATGGTCCTACGAGCAGTACTTC. It encodes CASSVDPGWSYEQYF. This chain connects TRBV9 to TRBJ2-7; no clear D. CDR1 is SGDLS, CDR2 YYNGEE, per germline. There are 15 residues in the CDR3. V gave up 0 bases and J gave up 1 base, with 11 bases separating them.

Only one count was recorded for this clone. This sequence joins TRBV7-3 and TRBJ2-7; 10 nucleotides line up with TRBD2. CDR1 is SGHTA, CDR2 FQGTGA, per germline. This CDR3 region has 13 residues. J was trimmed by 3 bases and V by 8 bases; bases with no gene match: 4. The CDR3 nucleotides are TGTGCCAGCTCTTGGACTAGCGGCTACGAGCAGTACTTC. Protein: CASSWTSGYEQYF.

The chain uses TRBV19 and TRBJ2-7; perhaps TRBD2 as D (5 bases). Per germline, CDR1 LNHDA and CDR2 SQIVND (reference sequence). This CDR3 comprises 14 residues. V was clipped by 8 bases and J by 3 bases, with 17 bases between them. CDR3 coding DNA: TGTGCCAGTCCCTCGAGGGATCCTTACTACGAGCAGTACTTC. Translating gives CASPSRDPYYEQYF.

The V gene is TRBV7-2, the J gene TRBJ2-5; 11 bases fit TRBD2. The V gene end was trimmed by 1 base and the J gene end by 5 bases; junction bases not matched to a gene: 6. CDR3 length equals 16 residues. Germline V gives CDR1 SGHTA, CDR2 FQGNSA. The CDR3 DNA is TGTGCCAGCAGCTTAGTAGCGGGAGGGCCGGGGGAGACCCAGTACTTC. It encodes CASSLVAGGPGETQYF.